The 20 T cell receptor beta chains below come from one sample, sequenced in a study of blood T cells in healthy people across ages. A J-beta primer mix and a sample-barcoded 5' primer were used in a second PCR of roughly 6 to 11 cycles. MiXCR, applied by TCRdb to the 5' RACE reads, yields one record per CDR3 protein. The sample holds around 1.5 million distinct CDR3 sequences, about 35% seen once. Sequencing was carried out using blood. The receptors here all came from a woman aged 25 to 39 in good health.

In this sample, this clonotype turned up once. A much larger clone differs by one base, so this may be a read error. The chain combines TRBV7-2 with TRBJ2-5; 8 nucleotides align to TRBD2. The DNA end favors TRBJ2-7, so the J call may be wrong. Germline V CDR1 and CDR2: SGHTA, FQGNSA. The length of the CDR3 is 15 residues. CDR3 nucleotides: TGTGCCAGCAGCCCGAGCGGGGGCGTCCCCTACGAGCAGTACTTC. Translated: CASSPSGGVPYEQYF.

The rearrangement joins TRBV20-1 to TRBJ2-1; D possibly corresponds to TRBD2 (6 bases). The CDR3 extends over 12 amino acids. V dropped 2 bases and J dropped 8 bases, with 10 bases sitting between them. Germline loops: CDR1 DFQATT, CDR2 SNEGSKA (reference sequence). The chain's CDR3 is CSARYAGYEQFF. The DNA for the CDR3 is TGCAGTGCTAGATACGCGGGATATGAGCAGTTCTTC.

This clonotype was recorded a few times. The rearrangement uses TRBV27 and TRBJ2-7; D could derive from TRBD1 or TRBD2 (5 bases each). Germline V gene data show CDR1 as MNHEY and CDR2 as SMNVEV (reference sequence). V shed 5 bases and J shed 0 bases, with 14 bases lying between them. There are 15 residues in the CDR3. CDR3 region: CASSTKGTASYEQYF. CDR3 DNA sequence: TGTGCCAGCAGTACAAAAGGGACCGCCTCCTACGAGCAGTACTTC.

In this sample, this clonotype turned up a few times. V is TRBV29-1 and J is TRBJ1-2; D not certain. Deletions cut 5 bases from V and 4 bases from J, with 14 bases between. This CDR3 is 13 amino acids long. Germline V gene data show CDR1 as SQVTM and CDR2 as ANQGSEA. The CDR3, as DNA: TGCAGCGTTCGAAGTGGTGATCGCTATGGCTACACCTTC. As protein: CSVRSGDRYGYTF.

This clonotype was seen only a few times. This chain connects TRBV7-9 to TRBJ2-3; TRBD2 agrees at 15 bases. This CDR3 contains 18 residues. Germline V gives CDR1 SEHNR, CDR2 FQNEAQ (reference sequence). Unmatched junction bases numbered 11, after V lost 4 bases and J lost 6 bases. The CDR3 DNA is TGTGCCAGCAGCTCCAGGACTAGCGGGGGGGCCGGTTGGGATACGCAGTATTTT. Translated: CASSSRTSGGAGWDTQYF.

The table lists this clonotype with a few counts. J is TRBJ2-7 and V is TRBV27; D is undetermined. Between the trimmed V and J ends, which lost 5 bases and 1 base, there was a span of 15 bases. This CDR3 is built from 15 residues. CDR1 and CDR2 (germline): MNHEY, SMNVEV (reference sequence). CDR3: CASSPSLEESYEQYF. CDR3 nucleotides: TGTGCCAGCAGTCCCTCTCTCGAGGAATCCTACGAGCAGTACTTC.

V gene TRBV28 combines with J gene TRBJ2-5; D tentatively reads TRBD1 or TRBD2 (5 bases each). Trimming took off 7 bases at V and 5 bases at J, with 20 bases between the two ends. CDR1 MDHEN and CDR2 SYDVKM come from the germline V gene. The CDR3 runs to 15 residues. This CDR3 is CASTFRDPSAETQYF. In DNA form, the CDR3 reads TGTGCCAGCACCTTCCGGGACCCCTCTGCTGAGACCCAGTACTTC.

This clonotype has only a few counts. The chain joins TRBV9 to TRBJ1-6; D might be TRBD1 (5 bases). V dropped 0 bases and J dropped 8 bases, with 9 bases sitting between them. The CDR3 is 14 amino acids. Germline CDR1 and CDR2: SGDLS and YYNGEE. The CDR3 reads CASSVGQLHSPLHF. CDR3 coding DNA: TGTGCCAGCAGCGTAGGACAGCTTCATTCACCCCTCCACTTT.

The chain recombines TRBV6-2 or TRBV6-3 with TRBJ2-3; 8 nucleotides align to TRBD2. The ends lost 4 bases at V and 4 bases at J; junction bases unmatched: 4. The CDR3 is made up of 14 amino acids. Germline loops: CDR1 MNHEY, CDR2 SVGEGT. CDR3 nucleotide sequence: TGTGCCAGCAGTTCGGGACTAGGGCCAGATACGCAGTATTTT. Its translation: CASSSGLGPDTQYF.

The chain employs TRBV20-1 and TRBJ2-3, with D perhaps matching TRBD1 (7 bases). V gave up 4 bases and J gave up 2 bases, with 16 bases separating them. This CDR3 contains 15 residues. Germline CDR1 and CDR2: DFQATT and SNEGSKA (reference sequence). The DNA of the CDR3 is TGCAGTGCTATGACGCCCAGGGGGGACACAGATACGCAGTATTTT. Translation: CSAMTPRGDTDTQYF.

Worth noting for this clonotype: At one boundary the junction diverges from the germline segment, which might be a read error. V gene TRBV7-3 combines with J gene TRBJ2-3; D is perhaps TRBD2 (6 bases). Germline V gene sequence: CDR1 SGHTA, CDR2 FQGTGA. CDR3 length: 15 residues. CDR3 residues: CASSSGLRSTDAQYF. The CDR3 DNA follows: TGTGCCAGCAGCTCGGGACTTAGAAGCACAGATGCGCAGTATTTT.

This clonotype showed up many times. In nucleotides, the CDR3 is TGCAGCGTTGAGGGGACTAGCGGGGGGAACGACGAGCAGTACTTC. Translated, it gives CSVEGTSGGNDEQYF. V is TRBV29-1 and J is TRBJ2-7; 15 bases map to TRBD2. Germline loops: CDR1 SQVTM, CDR2 ANQGSEA. Trimming cost V 3 bases and J 5 bases; bases outside gene matches: 5. CDR3 size: 15 residues.

This clonotype came up a few times. The chain recombines TRBV5-1 with TRBJ2-3; no definite D call. The germline CDR1 and CDR2 sequences are SGHRS and YFSETQ. Trimming took off 2 bases at V and 1 base at J, with 20 bases between the two ends. The CDR3 runs 18 residues. The CDR3 loop is CASSFPSSDLVRTDTQYF. Written as DNA, the CDR3 is TGCGCCAGCAGCTTCCCTTCCTCGGATCTCGTCCGCACAGATACGCAGTATTTT.

This clonotype was seen many times. The chain recombines TRBV6-6 with TRBJ1-1; D gene uncertain. Germline values: CDR1 MNHNY, CDR2 SVGAGI (reference sequence). CDR3 length: 13 amino acids. The ends were cut back, 6 bases at V and 3 bases at J, with 11 bases in the middle. The CDR3 is CASSPSGDTEAFF. The CDR3 region has the DNA TGTGCCAGCAGCCCCAGCGGGGACACTGAAGCTTTCTTT.

The V call is TRBV27, the J call TRBJ2-1; 12 bases match TRBD1. With 8 bases clipped from V and 9 bases from J, the junction kept 2 bases outside the gene matches. This CDR3 has 12 residues. The germline V gene has CDR1 MNHEY and CDR2 SMNVEV (reference sequence). This CDR3 is CASGTGGGEQFF. DNA for the CDR3: TGTGCCAGCGGGACAGGGGGCGGTGAGCAGTTCTTC.

The chain has TRBV27 and TRBJ2-1; D is unresolved. Trimming shortened V by 11 bases and J by 4 bases, and 9 bases separated the two germline ends. The length of the CDR3 is 11 residues. The V gene's germline CDR1 is MNHEY and CDR2 SMNVEV (reference sequence). The CDR3 DNA reads as TGTGCCCGTGCTTGGTACAATGAGCAGTTCTTC. It specifies CARAWYNEQFF.

V usage is TRBV4-1 and J usage is TRBJ2-3; no clear D. The length of the CDR3 is 14 residues. Germline-derived CDR1 and CDR2 are MGHRA and YSYEKL. The V end lost 1 base, the J end lost 3 bases, and 8 bases lay between the germline ends. CDR3 nucleotide sequence: TGCGCCAGCAGCCAAGGGTCGTTAACAGATACGCAGTATTTT. This gives the protein CASSQGSLTDTQYF.

The rearrangement links TRBV13 to TRBJ2-5; 9 nucleotides align to TRBD2. The germline gives CDR1 PRHDT, CDR2 FYEKMQ (reference sequence). The CDR3 covers 15 residues. V shed 0 bases and J 5 bases; nucleotides not matched to a gene: 4. CDR3 region: CASSLGSGRSETQYF. CDR3 DNA sequence: TGTGCCAGCAGCTTAGGTAGCGGGAGATCTGAGACCCAGTACTTC.

This clonotype was counted between two and nine times. This chain connects TRBV4-1 to TRBJ2-7; D is undetermined. V was pared by 2 bases and J by 0 bases, with 14 bases between. This CDR3 has 16 amino acids. Germline CDR1 and CDR2: MGHRA and YSYEKL. The chain's CDR3 is CASSQLFGQHSYEQYF. The CDR3 nucleotides read TGCGCCAGCAGCCAACTTTTTGGGCAGCACTCCTACGAGCAGTACTTC.

This clonotype has only a few counts. This chain joins TRBV12-3 or TRBV12-4 and TRBJ1-5; the D is unclear. The length of the CDR3 is 15 residues. Trimming stripped 5 bases from V and 3 bases from J, with 14 bases between. CDR3 in amino acids: CASSDVQLFNQPQHF. The CDR3 DNA is TGTGCCAGCAGTGACGTCCAGCTTTTCAATCAGCCCCAGCATTTT.